A single sample is the source of the 32 T cell receptor beta chains below, sequenced in a study of blood T cell repertoires in COVID-19. Profiled with immunoSEQ multiplex PCR; TCRdb holds only in-frame clones, not every one. The sample yields over 250,000 clones, around nine tenths seen once. Sequencing used PBMCs or T cells enriched from blood (not recorded which). The receptors were sampled from a woman aged 25 to 39 who had recovered from COVID-19.

The rearrangement links TRBV20-1 to TRBJ2-4, with D unclear. In germline, CDR1 is DFQATT, CDR2 SNEGSKA (reference sequence). V lost 3 bases and J 8 bases, leaving 8 bases between the germline ends. The CDR3 is made up of 11 amino acids. CDR3 amino acids: CSASAAHIQYF. Here the CDR3 DNA reads TGCAGTGCTAGTGCTGCGCACATTCAGTACTTC.

The chain links TRBV9 to TRBJ2-1; tentative D call: TRBD2 (6 bases). V was shortened by 0 bases and J by 6 bases, with 13 bases between the two germline ends. The CDR3 has 15 amino acids. Germline V gene sequence: CDR1 SGDLS, CDR2 YYNGEE. For the CDR3, the DNA is TGTGCCAGCAGCGTAGTTAGCGGAGCTTCCAATGAGCAGTTCTTC. Amino acid sequence: CASSVVSGASNEQFF.

A word on this clone: Other DNA sequences in the same sample also yield this CDR3. CDR3 nucleotide sequence: TGTGCCTGGAGTCCGGGGTCTGGGGCCAACGTCCTGACTTTC. Amino acid sequence: CAWSPGSGANVLTF. This chain links TRBV30 with TRBJ2-6; maybe TRBD2 (5 bases). Germline V lookup: CDR1 GTSNPN, CDR2 SVGIG (reference sequence). The CDR3 extends over 14 amino acids. Trimming left V 2 bases short and J 1 base short, with 6 bases between. Full variable domain (remainder filled in from reference TRBV30 and TRBJ2-6): SQTIHQWPATLVQPVGSPLSLECTVEGTSNPNLYWYRQAAGRGLQLLFYSVGIGQISSEVPQNLSASRPQDRQFILSSKKLLLSDSGFYLCAWSPGSGANVLTFGAGSRLTVL.

The chain combines TRBV28 with TRBJ1-6; 9 bases are shared with TRBD1. Germline-derived CDR1 and CDR2 are MDHEN and SYDVKM. This CDR3 is 16 amino acids long. The J segment lost 7 bases and the V segment lost 4 bases, leaving 8 bases of the junction unmatched. CDR3 coding DNA: TGTGCCAGCAGTTATTGGATCGGGACAGGGAATTCACCCCTCCACTTT. Amino acid sequence: CASSYWIGTGNSPLHF.

The chain employs TRBV30 and TRBJ1-6, with D hard to call. The CDR3 is 14 amino acids. Trimming cost V 4 bases and J 4 bases, with 11 bases left between them. Germline-derived CDR1 and CDR2 are GTSNPN and SVGIG (reference sequence). The CDR3 loop is CAWTRTDYNSPLHF. CDR3 bases: TGTGCCTGGACACGGACTGATTATAATTCACCCCTCCACTTT.

This clone occurred once. This chain connects TRBV28 to TRBJ2-7, with D perhaps TRBD2 (6 bases). The CDR3 sequence is 12 residues long. V was pared by 10 bases and J by 3 bases, with 13 bases between. Looked up from germline, CDR1 is MDHEN and CDR2 is SYDVKM. DNA for the CDR3: TGTGCCACCGCGGGGACCTTCTACGAGCAGTACTTC. It yields the protein CATAGTFYEQYF.

This clone was seen a single time. The chain links TRBV3-1 (or the pseudogene TRBV3-2) to TRBJ2-2; D uncertain. The CDR3 runs 17 residues. Trimming cost V 1 base and J 1 base, with 13 bases left between them. CDR1 LGHDT and CDR2 YNNKEL come from the germline V gene (reference sequence). This chain's CDR3 is CASSQAKEFLNTGELFF. The CDR3 DNA reads as TGTGCCAGCAGCCAAGCGAAAGAGTTCTTGAACACCGGGGAGCTGTTTTTT.

V usage is TRBV6-2 or TRBV6-3 and J usage is TRBJ2-1; 7 bases are a match to TRBD1. J lost 1 base, V lost 1 base, and 1 base had no gene match. Germline V lookup: CDR1 MNHEY, CDR2 SVGEGT. The length of the CDR3 is 15 residues. The CDR3 DNA follows: TGTGCCAGCAGTTACTTGGGACAGTCCTACAATGAGCAGTTCTTC. Protein: CASSYLGQSYNEQFF.

The rearrangement links TRBV7-2 to TRBJ1-2; 10 nucleotides match TRBD1. V was clipped by 4 bases and J by 4 bases; unmatched bases: 3. The CDR3 runs 14 residues. Germline lookup yields CDR1 SGHTA and CDR2 FQGNSA. The CDR3 reads CASSYGTGAYGYTF. CDR3 nucleotides: TGTGCCAGCAGCTATGGGACAGGGGCCTATGGCTACACCTTC.

This clone showed up just once. This chain connects TRBV28 to TRBJ2-7, with TRBD1 matching 12 bases. The CDR3 is 13 amino acids. V trimming: 6 bases; J trimming: 7 bases; junction bases outside the gene matches: 4. CDR1 and CDR2 (germline): MDHEN, SYDVKM. CDR3 region: CASRGQGAGEQYF. The DNA of the CDR3 is TGTGCCAGCAGGGGACAGGGGGCAGGTGAGCAGTACTTC.

This rearrangement joins TRBV7-2 to TRBJ2-1; perhaps TRBD1 as D (5 bases). Deletions cut 1 base from V and 9 bases from J, with 10 bases between. Germline CDR1 is SGHTA and CDR2 is FQGNSA. This CDR3 contains 13 residues. CDR3 region: CASSLGGWGEQFF. For the CDR3, the DNA is TGTGCCAGCAGCTTAGGGGGCTGGGGTGAGCAGTTCTTC.

The V gene is TRBV28, the J gene TRBJ1-2; TRBD1 is a possible D gene (6 bases). Germline V gene lookup returns CDR1 MDHEN and CDR2 SYDVKM. The CDR3 consists of 12 residues. Trimming stripped 5 bases from V and 8 bases from J, with 12 bases between. The DNA of the CDR3 is TGTGCCAGCAGTCGATCCGGACAGGGCTACACCTTC. It is translated as CASSRSGQGYTF.

This rearrangement joins TRBV3-1 (or the pseudogene TRBV3-2) to TRBJ1-1; D is possibly TRBD1 (6 bases). The CDR3 has 13 amino acids. Trimming stripped 4 bases from V and 7 bases from J, with 13 bases between. Germline V gives CDR1 LGHDT, CDR2 YNNKEL (reference sequence). CDR3 DNA: TGTGCCAGCAGCCCACAGGGATTTGGTGAAGCTTTCTTT. Amino acids: CASSPQGFGEAFF.

This rearrangement joins TRBV5-4 to TRBJ2-2; D might be TRBD2 (6 bases). With 2 bases removed from V and 7 bases from J, the gap between germline ends came to 15 bases. The V gene's germline CDR1 is SGHNT and CDR2 YYREEE (reference sequence). This CDR3 contains 15 residues. CDR3 region: CASSFGGNAVGELFF. CDR3 sequence (DNA): TGTGCCAGCAGCTTTGGAGGGAATGCCGTCGGGGAGCTGTTTTTT. The complete variable domain, with remaining parts taken from reference TRBV5-4 and TRBJ2-2, reads ETGVTQSPTHLIKTRGQQVTLRCSSQSGHNTVSWYQQALGQGPQFIFQYYREEENGRGNFPPRFSGLQFPNYSSELNVNALELDDSALYLCASSFGGNAVGELFFGEGSRLTVL.

This chain connects TRBV12-3 or TRBV12-4 to TRBJ2-7; D is perhaps TRBD1 (6 bases). This CDR3 is built from 13 residues. The V gene lost 5 bases and the J gene lost 3 bases, with 11 bases spanning the gap. The CDR3 is CASSTTGFYEQYF. The CDR3 bases are TGTGCCAGCAGTACTACAGGGTTCTACGAGCAGTACTTC.

This rearrangement joins TRBV5-6 to TRBJ2-2, with a weak D call TRBD2 (6 bases). The CDR3 consists of 14 residues. V lost 6 bases and J 7 bases, leaving 16 bases between the germline ends. Germline CDR1 reads SGHDT; CDR2 reads YYEEEE. CDR3 sequence (DNA): TGTGCCAGCACCCGCGCTGGGGGGAACGGGGAGCTGTTTTTT. It encodes CASTRAGGNGELFF.

The chain carries TRBV11-3 and TRBJ2-2; no firm D call. Trimming left V 0 bases short and J 5 bases short, with 7 bases between. CDR3 length: 14 residues. CDR1 is SGHNT and CDR2 is YENEEA in the germline V gene. CDR3 bases: TGTGCCAGCAGCTTAGATTCTAGAACCGGGGAGCTGTTTTTT. It is translated as CASSLDSRTGELFF.

This chain connects TRBV5-1 to TRBJ1-4, with 10 bases fitting TRBD1. Per germline, CDR1 SGHRS and CDR2 YFSETQ. Trimming took 4 bases from V and 5 from J; bases not matched to a gene: 2. The CDR3 has 14 amino acids. The CDR3: CASSVGQGNEKLFF. The CDR3 bases are TGCGCCAGCAGCGTGGGACAGGGGAATGAAAAACTGTTTTTT. Variable domain in full (rest from reference TRBV5-1 and TRBJ1-4): KAGVTQTPRYLIKTRGQQVTLSCSPISGHRSVSWYQQTPGQGLQFLFEYFSETQRNKGNFPGRFSGRQFSNSRSEMNVSTLELGDSALYLCASSVGQGNEKLFFGSGTQLSVL.

The chain employs TRBV6-5 and TRBJ2-1; 7 bases match TRBD1. This CDR3 has 14 residues. The V gene's germline CDR1 is MNHEY and CDR2 SVGAGI. Germline trimming cut 11 bases from V and 5 bases from J; bases unmatched to any gene: 12. The CDR3 region is CACTPGTDNNEQFF. CDR3 bases: TGTGCCTGCACTCCGGGGACAGATAACAATGAGCAGTTCTTC.

In its sample, this clone was seen once. The chain carries TRBV5-6 and TRBJ1-6; D unclear. The CDR3 extends over 16 amino acids. The germline gives CDR1 SGHDT, CDR2 YYEEEE. Trimming cost V 4 bases and J 6 bases, with 17 bases left between them. CDR3 region: CASSHEYGSRNSPLHF. Here the CDR3 DNA reads TGTGCCAGCAGCCATGAATATGGGAGTCGTAATTCACCCCTCCACTTT.

This clone has just a few counts. The chain couples TRBV19 to TRBJ2-1; the D gene is possibly TRBD2 (6 bases). Trimming pared 3 bases from V and 2 bases from J, leaving 8 bases between. Per germline, CDR1 LNHDA and CDR2 SQIVND (reference sequence). The CDR3 is 14 amino acids. CDR3 loop: CASSMGGTYNEQFF. The CDR3 DNA is TGTGCCAGTAGTATGGGAGGTACCTACAATGAGCAGTTCTTC.

The V gene is TRBV9, the J gene TRBJ1-2; no definite D call. Germline CDR1 is SGDLS and CDR2 is YYNGEE. The CDR3 spans 14 residues. Trimming left V 2 bases short and J 3 bases short, with 11 bases between. This CDR3 is CASSVNPTDYGYTF. CDR3 DNA: TGTGCCAGCAGCGTTAATCCGACTGACTATGGCTACACCTTC.

The gene calls are TRBV19 and TRBJ2-7; the D gene is possibly TRBD1 (6 bases). From germline, CDR1 is LNHDA and CDR2 SQIVND (reference sequence). This CDR3 is built from 12 residues. V dropped 5 bases and J dropped 4 bases, with 9 bases sitting between them. CDR3 sequence reads: CASSVTGYEQYF. CDR3 in DNA: TGTGCCAGTAGTGTCACAGGGTACGAGCAGTACTTC.

This clone was seen only once. The chain uses TRBV10-2 and TRBJ2-1; 7 positions match TRBD2. CDR3 length: 16 amino acids. Looked up from germline, CDR1 is WSHSY and CDR2 is SAAADI. Trimming took 3 bases from V and 9 from J; bases not matched to a gene: 14. The CDR3 is CASSEIVGGRAGEQFF. CDR3 nucleotide sequence: TGCGCCAGCAGTGAAATAGTTGGAGGGAGGGCCGGTGAGCAGTTCTTC.

This clone has only one observation. The chain links TRBV6-5 to TRBJ2-7; TRBD1 might be the D (6 bases). Germline V gene lookup returns CDR1 MNHEY and CDR2 SVGAGI. The ends were cut back, 2 bases at V and 1 base at J, with 12 bases in the middle. The CDR3 consists of 15 residues. CDR3 protein: CASSYGQPFSYEQYF. As DNA, the CDR3 is TGTGCCAGCAGTTACGGACAGCCGTTTTCCTACGAGCAGTACTTC.

The CDR3 nucleotides read TGTGCCAGCAGCTTAGTCAGGTACAACACTAGCACAGATACGCAGTATTTT. Translating gives CASSLVRYNTSTDTQYF. The chain employs TRBV7-2 and TRBJ2-3; D remains unclear. Trimming pared 1 base from V and 0 bases from J, leaving 14 bases between. CDR1 SGHTA and CDR2 FQGNSA come from the germline V gene. This CDR3 contains 17 residues.

The gene calls are TRBV28 and TRBJ2-3; 7 positions agree with TRBD2. This CDR3 region has 16 residues. CDR1 and CDR2 from the germline V gene are MDHEN and SYDVKM. Trimming took 3 bases from V and 2 from J; bases not matched to a gene: 8. The CDR3 reads CASSFLSSGFTDTQYF. The DNA for the CDR3 is TGTGCCAGCAGTTTTTTATCTAGCGGCTTCACAGATACGCAGTATTTT.

The chain uses TRBV7-2 and TRBJ2-3, with 14 bases aligning to TRBD2. Germline loops: CDR1 SGHTA, CDR2 FQGNSA. This CDR3 contains 18 residues. V dropped 6 bases and J dropped 1; count of bases not matched to a gene: 9. In DNA, the CDR3 is TGTGCCAGCAGGCCACCGGGACTAGCGGGAGCCGGCACAGATACGCAGTATTTT. It yields the protein CASRPPGLAGAGTDTQYF. The full variable domain, with the rest looked up from reference TRBV7-2 and TRBJ2-3, is GAGVSQSPSNKVTEKGKDVELRCDPISGHTALYWYRQSLGQGLEFLIYFQGNSAPDKSGLPSDRFSAERTGGSVSTLTIQRTQQEDSAVYLCASRPPGLAGAGTDTQYFGPGTRLTVL.

The chain couples TRBV5-4 to TRBJ1-4; TRBD1 is a possible D gene (5 bases). Germline CDR1 reads SGHNT; CDR2 reads YYREEE (reference sequence). V shed 4 bases and J shed 3 bases, with 16 bases lying between them. The CDR3 consists of 16 residues. The CDR3 DNA reads as TGTGCCAGCAGCGTATCACGTGGGGGGGCTAATGAAAAACTGTTTTTT. It is translated as CASSVSRGGANEKLFF. Drawing the rest from reference TRBV5-4 and TRBJ1-4, the complete variable domain is ETGVTQSPTHLIKTRGQQVTLRCSSQSGHNTVSWYQQALGQGPQFIFQYYREEENGRGNFPPRFSGLQFPNYSSELNVNALELDDSALYLCASSVSRGGANEKLFFGSGTQLSVL.

This clone has just one count. The rearrangement links TRBV7-2 to TRBJ1-6, with D perhaps TRBD1 (6 bases). The CDR3 runs 17 residues. V lost 0 bases, J lost 0 bases, and 9 bases lay in between. CDR1 is SGHTA, CDR2 FQGNSA, per germline. The CDR3 spells CASSLAQGYSYNSPLHF. Here the CDR3 DNA reads TGTGCCAGCAGCTTAGCGCAGGGGTACTCCTATAATTCACCCCTCCACTTT.

The chain couples TRBV27 to TRBJ2-7; perhaps TRBD1 as D (6 bases). Trimming cost V 3 bases and J 1 base, with 16 bases left between them. Looked up from germline, CDR1 is MNHEY and CDR2 is SMNVEV (reference sequence). The CDR3 covers 16 residues. The CDR3, as DNA: TGTGCCAGCAGTTTCAGGGGCGGCCGAGATTCCTACGAGCAGTACTTC. Translated, it gives CASSFRGGRDSYEQYF.

The chain carries TRBV7-9 and TRBJ1-1; a possible D gene is TRBD1 (6 bases). The CDR3 runs to 17 residues. CDR1 SEHNR and CDR2 FQNEAQ come from the germline V gene (reference sequence). The V gene lost 3 bases and the J gene lost 0 bases, with 17 bases spanning the gap. CDR3 region: CASSFGSGHNLNTEAFF. The DNA for the CDR3 is TGTGCCAGCAGCTTCGGCTCGGGACACAACTTGAACACTGAAGCTTTCTTT. Combining the CDR3 with reference TRBV7-9 and TRBJ1-1 gives the whole variable domain DTGVSQNPRHKITKRGQNVTFRCDPISEHNRLYWYRQTLGQGPEFLTYFQNEAQLEKSRLLSDRFSAERPKGSFSTLEIQRTEQGDSAMYLCASSFGSGHNLNTEAFFGQGTRLTVV.